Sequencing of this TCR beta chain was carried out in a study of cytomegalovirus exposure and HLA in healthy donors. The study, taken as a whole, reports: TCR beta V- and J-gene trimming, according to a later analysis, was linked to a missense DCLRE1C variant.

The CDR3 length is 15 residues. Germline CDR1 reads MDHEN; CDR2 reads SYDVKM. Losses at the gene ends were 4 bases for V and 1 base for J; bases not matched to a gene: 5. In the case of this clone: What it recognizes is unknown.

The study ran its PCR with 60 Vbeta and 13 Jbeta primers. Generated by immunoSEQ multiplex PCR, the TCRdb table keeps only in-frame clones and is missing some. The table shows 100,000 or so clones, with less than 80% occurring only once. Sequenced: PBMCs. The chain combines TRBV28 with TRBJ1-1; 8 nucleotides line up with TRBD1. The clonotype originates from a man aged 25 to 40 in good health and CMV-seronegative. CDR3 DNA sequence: TGTGCCAGCAGTTCTAGGACAGGGTGGAACACTGAAGCTTTCTTT. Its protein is CASSSRTGWNTEAFF. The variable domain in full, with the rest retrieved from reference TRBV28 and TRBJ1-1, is DVKVTQSSRYLVKRTGEKVFLECVQDMDHENMFWYRQDPGLGLRLIYFSYDVKMKEKGDIPEGYSVSREKKERFSLILESASTNQTSMYLCASSSRTGWNTEAFFGQGTRLTVV.